This T cell receptor (beta chain) is drawn from a study of T cell responses to AZD1222 COVID-19 vaccine. Study observations and caveats: The peak T cell response came first, and repertoires were sampled only after it. Vaccination with two AZD1222 doses was followed by a rise in Spike-specific TCR breadth and depth. Spike-wide vaccine-associated CD4 TCRs dominated at 160-218 and 743-854.

Produced via immunoSEQ multiplex PCR; TCRdb's table is partial and in-frame only. The sample contains about 100,000 clones, around 87% of which appear only once. Details on this clone: Antigen specificity is unknown.

CDR1 is SNHLY and CDR2 is FYNNEI in the germline V gene. Trimming at V came to 7 bases and at J to 11 bases, leaving 10 bases not matched to a gene. This CDR3 has 12 residues. The sequencing used peripheral blood, collected on day 0 of MenACWY control vaccination. The rearrangement links TRBV2 to TRBJ1-1; 7 nucleotides align to TRBD1. The receptor was isolated from an adult in good health. The CDR3 spells CASIETGTFAFF. DNA of the CDR3: TGTGCCAGCATTGAGACAGGGACCTTCGCTTTCTTT.